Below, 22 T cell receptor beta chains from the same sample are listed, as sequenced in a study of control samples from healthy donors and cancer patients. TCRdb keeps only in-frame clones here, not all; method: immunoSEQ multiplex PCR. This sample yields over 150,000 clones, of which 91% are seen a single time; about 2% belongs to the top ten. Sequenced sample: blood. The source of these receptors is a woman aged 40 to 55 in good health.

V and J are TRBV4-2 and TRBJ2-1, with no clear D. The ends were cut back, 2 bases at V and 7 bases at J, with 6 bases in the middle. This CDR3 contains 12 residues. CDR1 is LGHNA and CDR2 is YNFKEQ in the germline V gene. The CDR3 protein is CASSQLGNEQFF. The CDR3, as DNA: TGTGCCAGCAGCCAATTAGGGAATGAGCAGTTCTTC.

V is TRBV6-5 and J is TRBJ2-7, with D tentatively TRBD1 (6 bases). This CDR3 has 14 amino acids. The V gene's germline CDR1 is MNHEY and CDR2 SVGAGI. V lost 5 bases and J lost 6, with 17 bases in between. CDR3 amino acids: CASSTRQVSIEQYF. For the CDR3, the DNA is TGTGCCAGCAGTACCCGACAGGTATCCATCGAGCAGTACTTC.

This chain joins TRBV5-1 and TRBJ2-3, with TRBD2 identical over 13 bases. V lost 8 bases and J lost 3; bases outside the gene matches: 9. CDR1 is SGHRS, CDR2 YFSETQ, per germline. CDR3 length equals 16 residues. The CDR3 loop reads CASGRTSGGSTDTQYF. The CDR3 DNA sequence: TGCGCCAGTGGGAGGACTAGCGGGGGATCGACAGATACGCAGTATTTT.

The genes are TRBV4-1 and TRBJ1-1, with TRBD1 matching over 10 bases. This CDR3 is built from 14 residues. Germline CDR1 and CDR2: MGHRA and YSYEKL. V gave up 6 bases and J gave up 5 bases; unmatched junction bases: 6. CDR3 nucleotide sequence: TGCGCCAGCAGTCTGGGACAGGGGAGGACTGAAGCTTTCTTT. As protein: CASSLGQGRTEAFF.

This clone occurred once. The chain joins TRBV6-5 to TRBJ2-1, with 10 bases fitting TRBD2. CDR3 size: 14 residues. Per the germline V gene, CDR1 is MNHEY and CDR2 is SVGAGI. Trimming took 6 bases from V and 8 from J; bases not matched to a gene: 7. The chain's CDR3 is CASRSAGGMDEQFF. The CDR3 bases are TGTGCCAGCAGGTCAGCGGGGGGGATGGATGAGCAGTTCTTC.

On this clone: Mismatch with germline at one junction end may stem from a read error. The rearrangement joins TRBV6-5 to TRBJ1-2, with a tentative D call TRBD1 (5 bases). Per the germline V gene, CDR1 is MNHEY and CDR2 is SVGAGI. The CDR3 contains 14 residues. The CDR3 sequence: CASSDSGTPGSYTF. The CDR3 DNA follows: TGTGCCAGCAGTGACTCAGGGACCCCTGGGAGCTACACCTTC.

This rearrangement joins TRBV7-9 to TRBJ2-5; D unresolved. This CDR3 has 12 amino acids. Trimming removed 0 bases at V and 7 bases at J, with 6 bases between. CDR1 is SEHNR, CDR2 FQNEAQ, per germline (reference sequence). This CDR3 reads CASSLAERTQYF. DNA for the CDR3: TGTGCCAGCAGCTTAGCGGAGAGGACCCAGTACTTC.

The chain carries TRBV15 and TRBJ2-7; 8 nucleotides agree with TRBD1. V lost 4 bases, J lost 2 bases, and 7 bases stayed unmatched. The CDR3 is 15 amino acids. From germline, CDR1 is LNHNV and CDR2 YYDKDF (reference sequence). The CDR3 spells CATSKGTGFTYEQYF. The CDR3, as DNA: TGTGCCACCAGCAAAGGGACAGGCTTTACCTACGAGCAGTACTTC.

The CDR3 sequence: CASSPRRGGETQYF. The CDR3 DNA follows: TGCGCCAGCAGCCCTCGGCGGGGGGGAGAGACCCAGTACTTC. The J gene is TRBJ2-5, the V gene TRBV5-1; 9 bases match TRBD2. This CDR3 is built from 14 residues. The ends lost 4 bases at V and 4 bases at J; junction bases unmatched: 5. Germline assignment: CDR1 SGHRS and CDR2 YFSETQ.

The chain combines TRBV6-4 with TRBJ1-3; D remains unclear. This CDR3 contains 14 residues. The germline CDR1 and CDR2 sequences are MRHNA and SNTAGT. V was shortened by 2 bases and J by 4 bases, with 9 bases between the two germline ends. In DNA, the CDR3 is TGTGCCAGCAGTGACCTTAAACAAGGAAACACCATATATTTT. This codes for CASSDLKQGNTIYF.

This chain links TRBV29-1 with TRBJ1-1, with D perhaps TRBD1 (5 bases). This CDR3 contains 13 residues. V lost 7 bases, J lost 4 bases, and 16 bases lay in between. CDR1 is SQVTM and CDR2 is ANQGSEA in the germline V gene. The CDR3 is CSAHDRRGTEAFF. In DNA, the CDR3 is TGCAGCGCCCATGACAGACGGGGCACTGAAGCTTTCTTT.

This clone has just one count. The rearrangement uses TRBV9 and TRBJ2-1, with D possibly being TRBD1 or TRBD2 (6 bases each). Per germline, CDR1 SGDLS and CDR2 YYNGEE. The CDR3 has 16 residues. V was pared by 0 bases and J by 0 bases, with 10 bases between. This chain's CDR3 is CASSVGGAVSYNEQFF. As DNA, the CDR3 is TGTGCCAGCAGCGTAGGGGGGGCGGTCTCCTACAATGAGCAGTTCTTC.

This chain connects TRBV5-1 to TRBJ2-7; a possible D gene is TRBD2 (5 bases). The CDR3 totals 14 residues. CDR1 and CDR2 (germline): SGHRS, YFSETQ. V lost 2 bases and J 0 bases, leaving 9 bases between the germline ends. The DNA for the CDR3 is TGCGCCAGCAGCTTCTACGGGGACTCCTACGAGCAGTACTTC. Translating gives CASSFYGDSYEQYF.

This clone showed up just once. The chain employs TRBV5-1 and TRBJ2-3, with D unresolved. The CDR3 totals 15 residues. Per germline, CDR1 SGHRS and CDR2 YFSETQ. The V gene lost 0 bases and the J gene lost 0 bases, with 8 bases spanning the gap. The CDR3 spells CASSLGPSSTDTQYF. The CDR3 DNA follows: TGCGCCAGCAGCTTGGGACCTTCTAGCACAGATACGCAGTATTTT.

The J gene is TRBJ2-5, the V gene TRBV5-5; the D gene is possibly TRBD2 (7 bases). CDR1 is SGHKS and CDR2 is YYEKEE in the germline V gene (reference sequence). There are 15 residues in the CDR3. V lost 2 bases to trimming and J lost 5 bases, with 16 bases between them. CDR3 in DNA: TGTGCCAGCAGCTTCTTGGGGGGGGCCTGGGAGACCCAGTACTTC. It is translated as CASSFLGGAWETQYF.

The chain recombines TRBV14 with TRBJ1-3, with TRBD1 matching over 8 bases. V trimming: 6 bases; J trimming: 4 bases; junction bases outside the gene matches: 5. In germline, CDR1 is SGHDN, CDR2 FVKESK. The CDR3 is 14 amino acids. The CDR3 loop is CASRTGVTGNTIYF. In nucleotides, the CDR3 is TGTGCCAGCAGGACAGGGGTGACAGGAAACACCATATATTTT.

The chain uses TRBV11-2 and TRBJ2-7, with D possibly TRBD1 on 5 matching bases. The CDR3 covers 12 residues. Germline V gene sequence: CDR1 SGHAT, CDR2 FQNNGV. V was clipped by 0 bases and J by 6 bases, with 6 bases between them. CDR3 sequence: CASSLDQGEQYF. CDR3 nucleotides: TGTGCCAGCAGCTTAGATCAGGGCGAGCAGTACTTC.

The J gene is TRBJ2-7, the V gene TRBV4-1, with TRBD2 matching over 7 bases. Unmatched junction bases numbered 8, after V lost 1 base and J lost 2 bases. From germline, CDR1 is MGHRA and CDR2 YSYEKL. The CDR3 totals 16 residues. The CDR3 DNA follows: TGCGCCAGCAGCCAAGCCCTCCGCGGGGGACCCTACGAGCAGTACTTC. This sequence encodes CASSQALRGGPYEQYF.

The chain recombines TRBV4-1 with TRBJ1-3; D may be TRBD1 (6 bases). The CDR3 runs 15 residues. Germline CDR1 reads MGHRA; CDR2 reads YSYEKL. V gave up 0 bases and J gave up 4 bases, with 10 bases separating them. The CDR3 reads CASSQEWGGGNTIYF. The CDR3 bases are TGCGCCAGCAGCCAAGAATGGGGGGGCGGAAACACCATATATTTT.

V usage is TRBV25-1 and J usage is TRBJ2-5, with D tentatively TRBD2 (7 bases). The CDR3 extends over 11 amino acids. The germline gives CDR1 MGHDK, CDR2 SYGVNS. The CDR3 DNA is TGTGCGGGGGGGCAGGGAGAGACCCAGTACTTC. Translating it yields CAGGQGETQYF.

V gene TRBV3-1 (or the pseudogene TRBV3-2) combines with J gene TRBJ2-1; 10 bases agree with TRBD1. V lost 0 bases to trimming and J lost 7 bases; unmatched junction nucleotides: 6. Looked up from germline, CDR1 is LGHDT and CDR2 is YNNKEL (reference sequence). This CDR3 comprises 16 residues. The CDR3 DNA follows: TGTGCCAGCAGCCAAGATCGGGACAGGGGTTGGAATGAGCAGTTCTTC. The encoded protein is CASSQDRDRGWNEQFF.

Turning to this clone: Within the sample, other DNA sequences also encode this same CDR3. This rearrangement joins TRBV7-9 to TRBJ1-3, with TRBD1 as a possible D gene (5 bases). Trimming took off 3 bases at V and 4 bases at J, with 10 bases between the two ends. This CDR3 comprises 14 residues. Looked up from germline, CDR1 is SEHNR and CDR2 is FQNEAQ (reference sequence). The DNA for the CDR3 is TGTGCCAGCAGCTTTCAGGGTCTAGGAAACACCATATATTTT. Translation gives CASSFQGLGNTIYF.